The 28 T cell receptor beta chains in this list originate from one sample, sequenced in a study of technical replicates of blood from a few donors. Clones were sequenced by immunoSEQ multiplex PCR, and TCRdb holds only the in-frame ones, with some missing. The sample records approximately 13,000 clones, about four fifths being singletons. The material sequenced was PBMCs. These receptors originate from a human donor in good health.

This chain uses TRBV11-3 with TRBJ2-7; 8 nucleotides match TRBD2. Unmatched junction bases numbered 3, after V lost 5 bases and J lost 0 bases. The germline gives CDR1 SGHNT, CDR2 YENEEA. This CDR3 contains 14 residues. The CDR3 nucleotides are TGTGCCAGCAGCCCGGGGGGGAGCTCCTACGAGCAGTACTTC. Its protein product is CASSPGGSSYEQYF.

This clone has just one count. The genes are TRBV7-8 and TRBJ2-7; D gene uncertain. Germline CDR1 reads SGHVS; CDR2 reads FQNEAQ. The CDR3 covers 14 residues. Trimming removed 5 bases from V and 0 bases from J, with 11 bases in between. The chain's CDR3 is CASSQLTLSYEQYF. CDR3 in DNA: TGTGCCAGCAGCCAACTAACACTCTCCTACGAGCAGTACTTC.

CDR3 sequence (DNA): TGTGCCAGCAGTTACTCCGGGACAGGGAAAGAGACCCAGTACTTC. Translated, it gives CASSYSGTGKETQYF. V usage is TRBV6-5 and J usage is TRBJ2-5; TRBD1 agrees at 9 bases. With 0 bases clipped from V and 3 bases from J, the junction kept 2 bases outside the gene matches. This CDR3 spans 15 amino acids. Germline V gene sequence: CDR1 MNHEY, CDR2 SVGAGI.

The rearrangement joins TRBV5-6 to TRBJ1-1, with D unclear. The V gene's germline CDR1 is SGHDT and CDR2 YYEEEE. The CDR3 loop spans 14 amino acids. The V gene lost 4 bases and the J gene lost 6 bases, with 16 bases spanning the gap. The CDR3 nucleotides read TGTGCCAGCAGCCAAACTGAAAACGTGGCTGAAGCTTTCTTT. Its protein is CASSQTENVAEAFF.

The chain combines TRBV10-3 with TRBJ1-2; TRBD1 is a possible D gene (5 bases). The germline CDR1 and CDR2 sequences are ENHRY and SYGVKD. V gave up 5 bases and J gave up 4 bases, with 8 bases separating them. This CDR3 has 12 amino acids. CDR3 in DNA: TGTGCCATCAGTTTCGACAGCTATGGCTACACCTTC. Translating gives CAISFDSYGYTF.

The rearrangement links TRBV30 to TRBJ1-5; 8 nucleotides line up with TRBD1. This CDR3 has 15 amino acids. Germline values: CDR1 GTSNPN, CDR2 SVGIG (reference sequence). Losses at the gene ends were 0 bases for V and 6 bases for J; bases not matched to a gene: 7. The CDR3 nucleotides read TGTGCCTGGAGTGTAATTTCAGGGGGCTCTCAGCCCCAGCATTTT. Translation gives CAWSVISGGSQPQHF.

In DNA, the CDR3 is TGTGCCAGCAGCAAGGACAGTGGCACAGATACGCAGTATTTT. This translates into CASSKDSGTDTQYF. The V call is TRBV2, the J call TRBJ2-3, with D tentatively TRBD1 (6 bases). The germline CDR1 and CDR2 sequences are SNHLY and FYNNEI. V lost 6 bases and J 1 base, leaving 11 bases between the germline ends. The CDR3 sequence is 14 residues long.

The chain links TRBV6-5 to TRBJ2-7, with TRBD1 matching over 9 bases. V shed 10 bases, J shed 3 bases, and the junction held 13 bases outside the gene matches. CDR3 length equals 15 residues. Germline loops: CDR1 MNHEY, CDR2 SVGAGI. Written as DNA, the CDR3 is TGTGCCACCCAACCAGCCGGGACAGGGCGCTACGAGCAGTACTTC. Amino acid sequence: CATQPAGTGRYEQYF.

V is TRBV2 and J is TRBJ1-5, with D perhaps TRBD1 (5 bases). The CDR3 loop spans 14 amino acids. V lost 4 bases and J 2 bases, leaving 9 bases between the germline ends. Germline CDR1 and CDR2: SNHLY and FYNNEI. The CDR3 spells CASSVRAGNQPQHF. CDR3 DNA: TGTGCCAGCAGTGTCAGGGCTGGCAATCAGCCCCAGCATTTT.

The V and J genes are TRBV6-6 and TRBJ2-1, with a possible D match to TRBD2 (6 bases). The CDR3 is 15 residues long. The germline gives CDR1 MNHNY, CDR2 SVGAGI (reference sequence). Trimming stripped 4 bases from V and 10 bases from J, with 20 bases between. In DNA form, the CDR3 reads TGTGCCAGCAGTTCCCCGGGACTCCTAAAGTGGGAGCAGTTCTTC. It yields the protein CASSSPGLLKWEQFF.

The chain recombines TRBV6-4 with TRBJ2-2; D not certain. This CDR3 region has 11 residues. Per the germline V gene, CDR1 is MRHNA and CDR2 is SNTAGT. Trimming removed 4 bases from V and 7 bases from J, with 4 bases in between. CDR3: CASSGSGELFF. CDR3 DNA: TGTGCCAGCAGTGGTAGCGGGGAGCTGTTTTTT.

CDR3: CASSSRLYEQYF. The CDR3 DNA follows: TGTGCCAGCAGTTCCCGGTTATACGAGCAGTACTTC. The genes are TRBV28 and TRBJ2-7; no definite D call. The CDR3 is 12 amino acids. V was shortened by 4 bases and J by 4 bases, with 8 bases between the two germline ends. In germline, CDR1 is MDHEN, CDR2 SYDVKM.

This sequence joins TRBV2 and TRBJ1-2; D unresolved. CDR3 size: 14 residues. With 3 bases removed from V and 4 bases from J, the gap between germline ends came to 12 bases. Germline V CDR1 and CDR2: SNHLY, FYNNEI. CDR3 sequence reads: CASSDGLSGYGYTF. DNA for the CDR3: TGTGCCAGCAGTGACGGTCTGTCGGGCTATGGCTACACCTTC.

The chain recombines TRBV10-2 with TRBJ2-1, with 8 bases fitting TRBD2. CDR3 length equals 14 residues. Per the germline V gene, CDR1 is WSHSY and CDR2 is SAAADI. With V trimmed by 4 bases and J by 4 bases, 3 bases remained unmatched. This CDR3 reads CASSATSGYNEQFF. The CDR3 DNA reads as TGCGCCAGCAGTGCTACTAGCGGATACAATGAGCAGTTCTTC.

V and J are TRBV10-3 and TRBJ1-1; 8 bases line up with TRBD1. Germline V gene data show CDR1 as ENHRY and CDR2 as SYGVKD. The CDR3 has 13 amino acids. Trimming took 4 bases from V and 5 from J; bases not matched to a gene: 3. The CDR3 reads CAISATGVTEAFF. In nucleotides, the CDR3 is TGTGCCATCAGTGCGACAGGGGTAACTGAAGCTTTCTTT.

CDR3 sequence reads: CSVTLSGRATGELFF. CDR3 coding DNA: TGCAGCGTCACCCTTAGCGGGAGGGCCACCGGGGAGCTGTTTTTT. The V gene is TRBV29-1, the J gene TRBJ2-2; 11 bases align to TRBD2. The germline V gene has CDR1 SQVTM and CDR2 ANQGSEA. With V trimmed by 6 bases and J by 4 bases, 7 bases remained unmatched. The CDR3 contains 15 residues.

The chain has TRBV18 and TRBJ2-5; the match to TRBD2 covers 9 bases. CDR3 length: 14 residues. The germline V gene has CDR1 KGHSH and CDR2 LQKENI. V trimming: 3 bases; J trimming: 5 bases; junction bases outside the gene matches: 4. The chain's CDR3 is CASSPGTSTETQYF. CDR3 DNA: TGTGCCAGCTCACCCGGGACTAGCACGGAGACCCAGTACTTC.

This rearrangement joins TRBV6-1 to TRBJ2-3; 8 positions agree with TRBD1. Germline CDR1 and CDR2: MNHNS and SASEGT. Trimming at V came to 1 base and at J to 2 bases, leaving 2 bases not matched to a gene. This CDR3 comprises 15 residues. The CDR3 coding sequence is TGTGCCAGCAGTGAAGGGACAGGGCACACAGATACGCAGTATTTT. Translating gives CASSEGTGHTDTQYF.

The CDR3 coding sequence is TGTGCCAGCAGCGTAGATGGGGCTAGCGGGAGCGGCACAGATACGCAGTATTTT. Translating it yields CASSVDGASGSGTDTQYF. This rearrangement joins TRBV9 to TRBJ2-3; 10 nucleotides align to TRBD2. CDR3 length: 18 residues. Trimming cost V 0 bases and J 1 base; bases outside gene matches: 8. CDR1 SGDLS and CDR2 YYNGEE come from the germline V gene.

This CDR3 is CASSFGLEHNLQQTQYF. In DNA form, the CDR3 reads TGTGCCAGCAGCTTTGGACTAGAACATAACCTGCAGCAGACCCAGTACTTC. The chain combines TRBV5-4 with TRBJ2-5, with 7 bases lining up with TRBD2. V lost 2 bases, J lost 6 bases, and 16 bases stayed unmatched. Germline-derived CDR1 and CDR2 are SGHNT and YYREEE (reference sequence). The CDR3 consists of 17 residues.

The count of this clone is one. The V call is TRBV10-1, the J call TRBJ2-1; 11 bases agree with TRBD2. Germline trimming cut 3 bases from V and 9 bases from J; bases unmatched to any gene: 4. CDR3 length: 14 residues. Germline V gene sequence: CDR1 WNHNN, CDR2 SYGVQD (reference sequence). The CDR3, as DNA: TGCGCCAGCAGTGACGCTAGCGGGAGGTCTGAGCAGTTCTTC. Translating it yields CASSDASGRSEQFF.

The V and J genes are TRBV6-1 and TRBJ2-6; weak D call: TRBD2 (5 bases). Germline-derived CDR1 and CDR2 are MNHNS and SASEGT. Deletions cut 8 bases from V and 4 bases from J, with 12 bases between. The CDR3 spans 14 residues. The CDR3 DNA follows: TGTGCCAGCTCCAGCGGTGGCGGGGCCAACGTCCTGACTTTC. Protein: CASSSGGGANVLTF.

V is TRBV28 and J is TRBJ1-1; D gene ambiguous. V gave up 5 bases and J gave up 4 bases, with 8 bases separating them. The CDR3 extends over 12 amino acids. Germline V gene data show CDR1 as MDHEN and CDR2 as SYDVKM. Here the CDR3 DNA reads TGTGCCAGCAGTGGCCTTTTCACTGAAGCTTTCTTT. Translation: CASSGLFTEAFF.

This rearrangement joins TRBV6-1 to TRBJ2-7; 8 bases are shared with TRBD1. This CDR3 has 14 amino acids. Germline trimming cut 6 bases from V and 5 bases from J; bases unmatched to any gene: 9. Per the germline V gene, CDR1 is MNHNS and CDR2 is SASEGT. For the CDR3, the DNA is TGTGCCAGCAGCGCCGGGACAGGCCGGGACGAGCAGTACTTC. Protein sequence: CASSAGTGRDEQYF.

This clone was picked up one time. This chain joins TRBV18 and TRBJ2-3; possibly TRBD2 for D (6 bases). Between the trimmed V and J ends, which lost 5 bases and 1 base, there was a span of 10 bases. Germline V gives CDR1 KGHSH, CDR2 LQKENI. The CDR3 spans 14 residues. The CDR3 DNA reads TGTGCCAGCTCAGTGGTAGCGGGCACAGATACGCAGTATTTT. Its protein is CASSVVAGTDTQYF.

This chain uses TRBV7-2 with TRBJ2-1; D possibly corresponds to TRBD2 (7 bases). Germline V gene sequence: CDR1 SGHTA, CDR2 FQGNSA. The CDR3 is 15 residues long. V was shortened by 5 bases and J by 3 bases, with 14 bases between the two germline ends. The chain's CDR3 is CASSEGGTGYNEQFF. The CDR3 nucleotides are TGTGCCAGCAGCGAGGGGGGGACGGGCTACAATGAGCAGTTCTTC.

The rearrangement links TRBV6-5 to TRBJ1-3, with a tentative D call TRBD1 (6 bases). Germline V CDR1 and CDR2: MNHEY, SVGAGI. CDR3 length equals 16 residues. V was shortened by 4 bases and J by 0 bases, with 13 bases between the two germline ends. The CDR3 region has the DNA TGTGCCAGCAGTTCGTACAGGGCAAACTCTGGAAACACCATATATTTT. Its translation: CASSSYRANSGNTIYF.

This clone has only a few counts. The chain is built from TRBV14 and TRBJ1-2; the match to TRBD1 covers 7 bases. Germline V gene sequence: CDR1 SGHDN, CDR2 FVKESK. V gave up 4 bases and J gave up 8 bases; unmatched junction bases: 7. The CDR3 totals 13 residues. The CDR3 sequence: CASSPRTGSGYTF. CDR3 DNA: TGTGCCAGCAGCCCAAGGACAGGCTCGGGCTACACCTTC. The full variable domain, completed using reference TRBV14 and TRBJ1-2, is EAGVTQFPSHSVIEKGQTVTLRCDPISGHDNLYWYRRVMGKEIKFLLHFVKESKQDESGMPNNRFLAERTGGTYSTLKVQPAELEDSGVYFCASSPRTGSGYTFGSGTRLTVV.